This TCR beta chain was sequenced in a study of blood T cell repertoires in COVID-19. Whole-study context: PBMCs, B-cell-depleted T cells, or T cells were the source of the cDNA or gDNA that made up the material.

There are 14 residues in the CDR3. Trimming took 2 bases from V and 0 from J, leaving 8 bases between them. From germline, CDR1 is SQVTM and CDR2 ANQGSEA. TCRdb's table, derived via immunoSEQ multiplex PCR, lists solely in-frame clones and lacks some. The table records about 310,000 clones, 75% to 90% of them present only once. The cohort comprised adults aged roughly 18 to 90 years residing in approximately 25 US areas. Participants' own reports of clinical history determined their cohort assignment. All recovered Cohort 3 donors got two negative PCRs, got clearance, or saw symptom resolution. The sequenced sample consisted of PBMCs or T cells enriched from blood (not recorded which). The chain combines TRBV29-1 with TRBJ1-3; unclear D gene. The TCR sequence derives from a man aged 25-45 years who had recovered from COVID-19. In DNA, the CDR3 is TGCAGCGTTGAAACAGCTTTCTCTGGAAACACCATATATTTT. Residues: CSVETAFSGNTIYF.